Below, 19 T cell receptor beta chains from the same sample are listed, as sequenced in a study of regulatory T cells in long-lasting Graves disease. Building of the TCR beta libraries involved iRepertoire HTBI primers and Arm-PCR of CDR3 regions. MiXCR, applied by TCRdb to the multiplex PCR reads, yields one record per CDR3 protein. The data hold 700,000 or so distinct CDR3 sequences, with around 30% observed a single time. As for time point: persistent/refractory GD, antithyroid drugs over 5 years with positive TRAb. Isolated PBMC RNA provided the starting material for the TCR library. Sequencing used peripheral blood mononuclear cells (PBMCs), obtained when the disease was refractory, from a patient treated with antithyroid drugs. The receptors originated from a female donor with Graves disease.

This clonotype was seen many times. J is TRBJ1-1 and V is TRBV28; TRBD1 matches 8 bases. With V trimmed by 6 bases and J by 1 base, 7 bases remained unmatched. Germline V gives CDR1 MDHEN, CDR2 SYDVKM. The CDR3 has 15 residues. The DNA for the CDR3 is TGTGCCAGCAGCCGAACCGGGACAGGGAACACTGAAGCTTTCTTT. Translation gives CASSRTGTGNTEAFF. The full variable domain, completed using reference TRBV28 and TRBJ1-1, is DVKVTQSSRYLVKRTGEKVFLECVQDMDHENMFWYRQDPGLGLRLIYFSYDVKMKEKGDIPEGYSVSREKKERFSLILESASTNQTSMYLCASSRTGTGNTEAFFGQGTRLTVV.

In this sample, this clonotype turned up a few times. The J gene is TRBJ1-1, the V gene TRBV30; perhaps TRBD1 as D (6 bases). The length of the CDR3 is 14 residues. The germline V gene encodes CDR1 GTSNPN and CDR2 SVGIG (reference sequence). The V gene lost 3 bases and the J gene lost 4 bases, with 15 bases spanning the gap. This CDR3 is CAWSHHRAATEAFF. CDR3 nucleotides: TGTGCCTGGAGCCACCACAGGGCTGCCACTGAAGCTTTCTTT.

This clonotype was detected many times. J is TRBJ1-2 and V is TRBV6-1; tentatively, D is TRBD1 (6 bases). Germline lookup yields CDR1 MNHNS and CDR2 SASEGT. V dropped 8 bases and J dropped 8 bases, with 27 bases sitting between them. CDR3 length: 16 residues. As DNA, the CDR3 is TGTGCCAGCCGTAATATCCTACAGGCCCGACAGGAAGGCTACACCTTC. Translated: CASRNILQARQEGYTF.

V and J are TRBV6-1 and TRBJ1-3; D gene ambiguous. V was pared by 6 bases and J by 0 bases, with 6 bases between. CDR1 is MNHNS, CDR2 SASEGT, per germline. The CDR3 spans 13 residues. CDR3 sequence reads: CASRDFSGNTIYF. The CDR3 bases are TGTGCCAGCAGAGACTTCTCTGGAAACACCATATATTTT.

The chain has TRBV4-1 and TRBJ1-1; the D gene is possibly TRBD1 (6 bases). Germline CDR1 is MGHRA and CDR2 is YSYEKL. Trimming cost V 0 bases and J 6 bases, with 14 bases left between them. The CDR3 has 15 amino acids. The CDR3, as DNA: TGCGCCAGCAGCCAAGATCGAGGAAGGGGGGCTGAAGCTTTCTTT. It codes for CASSQDRGRGAEAFF.

This clonotype was seen many times. The V call is TRBV28, the J call TRBJ1-5; 10 bases fit TRBD1. CDR3 length: 18 residues. Germline values: CDR1 MDHEN, CDR2 SYDVKM. The ends lost 5 bases at V and 0 bases at J; junction bases unmatched: 10. The CDR3 reads CASSLRDRGAYSNQPQHF. For the CDR3, the DNA is TGTGCCAGCAGTCTCCGGGACAGGGGTGCCTATAGCAATCAGCCCCAGCATTTT. The whole variable domain, filled in from reference TRBV28 and TRBJ1-5, reads DVKVTQSSRYLVKRTGEKVFLECVQDMDHENMFWYRQDPGLGLRLIYFSYDVKMKEKGDIPEGYSVSREKKERFSLILESASTNQTSMYLCASSLRDRGAYSNQPQHFGDGTRLSIL.

This clonotype was seen many times. CDR3 region: CASRRLSGELFF. CDR3 sequence (DNA): TGTGCCAGCAGAAGGCTCTCAGGAGAGCTGTTTTTT. The chain is built from TRBV6-1 and TRBJ2-2; D gene ambiguous. CDR3 size: 12 residues. Trimming took off 6 bases at V and 11 bases at J, with 13 bases between the two ends. From germline, CDR1 is MNHNS and CDR2 SASEGT.

This clonotype was counted at least ten times. V usage is TRBV11-2 and J usage is TRBJ1-1, with D tentatively TRBD1 (5 bases). The V end was cut by 0 bases, the J end by 0 bases, with 11 bases between. Germline values: CDR1 SGHAT, CDR2 FQNNGV. This CDR3 is built from 16 residues. For the CDR3, the DNA is TGTGCCAGCAGCTTAGATCACAGGCTTATGAACACTGAAGCTTTCTTT. It specifies CASSLDHRLMNTEAFF.

This chain joins TRBV9 and TRBJ2-4, with 9 nucleotides matching TRBD1. Germline V gene lookup returns CDR1 SGDLS and CDR2 YYNGEE. CDR3 length: 15 amino acids. V shed 1 base, J shed 6 bases, and the junction held 5 bases outside the gene matches. The CDR3 bases are TGTGCCAGCAGCGTATCCGGGACAGGGAGAAACATTCAGTACTTC. Protein sequence: CASSVSGTGRNIQYF.

The V call is TRBV19, the J call TRBJ1-2, with D possibly being TRBD1 (5 bases). The germline CDR1 and CDR2 sequences are LNHDA and SQIVND (reference sequence). V gave up 6 bases and J gave up 2 bases, with 7 bases separating them. CDR3 length equals 12 residues. The CDR3 reads CASRTENYGYTF. CDR3 nucleotide sequence: TGTGCCAGTAGGACAGAAAACTATGGCTACACCTTC. The whole variable domain, remainder taken from reference TRBV19 and TRBJ1-2, is DGGITQSPKYLFRKEGQNVTLSCEQNLNHDAMYWYRQDPGQGLRLIYYSQIVNDFQKGDIAEGYSVSREKKESFPLTVTSAQKNPTAFYLCASRTENYGYTFGSGTRLTVV.

V usage is TRBV2 and J usage is TRBJ2-7; 13 nucleotides agree with TRBD2. Per the germline V gene, CDR1 is SNHLY and CDR2 is FYNNEI. The CDR3 consists of 15 residues. V was clipped by 6 bases and J by 5 bases; unmatched bases: 7. The CDR3 bases are TGTGCCAGCAGAACCGGACTAGCGGGAGCCCACGAGCAGTACTTC. It yields the protein CASRTGLAGAHEQYF.

The genes are TRBV5-1 and TRBJ1-2, with TRBD1 matching 7 bases. The germline V gene has CDR1 SGHRS and CDR2 YFSETQ. The V and J ends lost 4 bases and 6 bases, in that order; junction bases with no gene match: 6. The CDR3 has 13 residues. The DNA for the CDR3 is TGCGCCAGCAGCCGCGACAGGGAAAATGGCTACACCTTC. Amino acids: CASSRDRENGYTF.

This clonotype was picked up many times. For the CDR3, the DNA is TGTGCCAGCAGTTTAATCCCCTACGAGCAGTACTTC. This sequence encodes CASSLIPYEQYF. This chain joins TRBV12-3 or TRBV12-4 and TRBJ2-7, with D unresolved. CDR3 length: 12 amino acids. Trimming pared 2 bases from V and 2 bases from J, leaving 4 bases between.

Regarding this clonotype: At one end the junction does not follow the germline gene, possibly because of a read error. J is TRBJ1-6 and V is TRBV12-3 or TRBV12-4; no definite D call. There are 13 residues in the CDR3. The CDR3 reads CASSLGLNSPLHF. The CDR3 nucleotides are TGTGCCAGCAGCTTAGGGCTTAATTCACCCCTCCACTTT.

The genes are TRBV14 and TRBJ1-1; D gene uncertain. Between the trimmed V and J ends, which lost 1 base and 6 bases, there was a span of 9 bases. CDR1 SGHDN and CDR2 FVKESK come from the germline V gene. The CDR3 runs 13 residues. In nucleotides, the CDR3 is TGTGCCAGCAGCCAAGTTCGACTGGCTGAAGCTTTCTTT. Residues: CASSQVRLAEAFF.

The chain joins TRBV12-3 or TRBV12-4 to TRBJ2-2; possible D gene TRBD2, 6 bases. CDR3 length: 13 amino acids. V was shortened by 6 bases and J by 6 bases, with 11 bases between the two germline ends. The CDR3 DNA sequence: TGTGCCAGCAGCCTGACTAGTCCCGGGGAGCTGTTTTTT. Translated: CASSLTSPGELFF.

This clonotype occurred many times. V gene TRBV12-3 or TRBV12-4 combines with J gene TRBJ2-7, with 8 bases aligning to TRBD2. The CDR3 is made up of 15 amino acids. The V segment lost 5 bases and the J segment 3 bases; nucleotides outside the gene matches: 9. The CDR3 nucleotides read TGTGCCAGCAGTCCCGGGGGGGCCACAAACTACGAGCAGTACTTC. It translates to CASSPGGATNYEQYF.

This rearrangement joins TRBV28 to TRBJ1-2, with D perhaps TRBD1 (6 bases). Germline loops: CDR1 MDHEN, CDR2 SYDVKM. This CDR3 has 14 amino acids. V lost 6 bases, J lost 4 bases, and 15 bases lay in between. CDR3 region: CASRTDSRLYGYTF. The CDR3 DNA reads as TGTGCCAGCAGGACGGACAGCAGGCTCTATGGCTACACCTTC.

This rearrangement joins TRBV4-1 to TRBJ2-5, with D perhaps matching TRBD2 (5 bases). The V end was cut by 1 base, the J end by 7 bases, with 13 bases between. CDR1 and CDR2 (germline): MGHRA, YSYEKL. This CDR3 has 14 amino acids. For the CDR3, the DNA is TGCGCCAGCAGCCAAGGGGTTTATCGGGGGACCCAGTACTTC. This encodes CASSQGVYRGTQYF.